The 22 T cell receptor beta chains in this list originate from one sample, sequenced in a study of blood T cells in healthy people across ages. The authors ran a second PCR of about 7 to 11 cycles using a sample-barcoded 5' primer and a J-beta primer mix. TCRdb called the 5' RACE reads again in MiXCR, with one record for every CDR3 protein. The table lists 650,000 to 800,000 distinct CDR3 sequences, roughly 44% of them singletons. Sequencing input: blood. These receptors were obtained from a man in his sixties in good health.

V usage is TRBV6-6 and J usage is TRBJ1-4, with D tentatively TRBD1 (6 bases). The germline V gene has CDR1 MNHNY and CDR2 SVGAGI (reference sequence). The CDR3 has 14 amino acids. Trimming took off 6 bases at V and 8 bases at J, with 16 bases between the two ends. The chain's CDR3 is CASSPWGGEEKLFF. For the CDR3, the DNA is TGTGCCAGCAGCCCGTGGGGGGGCGAGGAAAAACTGTTTTTT.

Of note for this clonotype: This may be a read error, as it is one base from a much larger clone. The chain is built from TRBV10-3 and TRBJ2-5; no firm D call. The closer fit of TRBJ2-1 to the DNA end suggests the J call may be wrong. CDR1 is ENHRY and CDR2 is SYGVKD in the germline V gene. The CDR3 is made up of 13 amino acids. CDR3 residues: CAISETAQETQFF. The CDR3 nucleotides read TGTGCCATCAGTGAGACAGCACAAGAGACCCAGTTCTTC.

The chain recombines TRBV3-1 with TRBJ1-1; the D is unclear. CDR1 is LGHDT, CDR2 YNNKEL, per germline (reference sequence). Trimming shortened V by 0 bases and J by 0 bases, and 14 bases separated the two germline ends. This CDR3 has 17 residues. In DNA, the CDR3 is TGTGCCAGCAGCCAAGATCCCAAGGCGGACCTGAACACTGAAGCTTTCTTT. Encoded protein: CASSQDPKADLNTEAFF.

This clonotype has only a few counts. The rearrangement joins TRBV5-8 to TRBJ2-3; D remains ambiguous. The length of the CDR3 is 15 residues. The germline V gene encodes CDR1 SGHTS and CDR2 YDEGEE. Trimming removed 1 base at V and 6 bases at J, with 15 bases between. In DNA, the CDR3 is TGTGCCAGCAGCTTGTATGGGTCAAAATGGGATACGCAGTATTTT. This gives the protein CASSLYGSKWDTQYF.

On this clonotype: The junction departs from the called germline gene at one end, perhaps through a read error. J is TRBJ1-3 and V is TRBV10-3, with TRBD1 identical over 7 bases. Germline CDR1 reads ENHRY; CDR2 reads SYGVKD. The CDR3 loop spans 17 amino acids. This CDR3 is CVISGHPGQSSGNTIYF. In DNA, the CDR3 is TGTGTCATCAGTGGACACCCGGGACAGAGCTCTGGAAACACCATATATTTT.

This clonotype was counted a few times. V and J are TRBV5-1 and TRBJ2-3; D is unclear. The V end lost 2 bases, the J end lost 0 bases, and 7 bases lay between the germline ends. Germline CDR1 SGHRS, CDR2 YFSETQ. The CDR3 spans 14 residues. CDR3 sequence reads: CASSFRSSTDTQYF. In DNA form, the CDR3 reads TGCGCCAGCAGCTTCCGTTCCAGCACAGATACGCAGTATTTT.

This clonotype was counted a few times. CDR3 sequence: CASSLVQAFNQPQHF. The CDR3 DNA reads as TGTGCCAGCAGTTTAGTACAGGCTTTCAATCAGCCCCAGCATTTT. This rearrangement joins TRBV12-3 or TRBV12-4 to TRBJ1-5, with a possible D match to TRBD1 (5 bases). With 1 base removed from V and 3 bases from J, the gap between germline ends came to 10 bases. The CDR3 runs to 15 residues.

The CDR3 DNA reads as TGCAGCGGCCGGCAAGAGACCCAGTACTTC. Amino acid sequence: CSGRQETQYF. The genes are TRBV29-1 and TRBJ2-5; D gene ambiguous. V was cut by 7 bases and J by 2 bases, with 5 bases left in between. The CDR3 contains 10 residues. Germline CDR1 SQVTM, CDR2 ANQGSEA.

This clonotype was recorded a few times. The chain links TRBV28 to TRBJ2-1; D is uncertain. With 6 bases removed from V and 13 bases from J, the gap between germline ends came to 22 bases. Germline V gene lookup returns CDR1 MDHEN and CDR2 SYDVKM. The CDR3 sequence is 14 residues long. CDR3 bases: TGTGCCAGCAGCCTCCCCCTCGGAGTGGAGACCCAGTTCTTC. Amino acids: CASSLPLGVETQFF.

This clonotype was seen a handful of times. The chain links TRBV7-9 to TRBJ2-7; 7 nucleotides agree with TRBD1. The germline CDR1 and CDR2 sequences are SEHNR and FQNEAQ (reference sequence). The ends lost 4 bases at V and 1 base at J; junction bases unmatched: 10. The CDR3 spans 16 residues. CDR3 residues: CASSSDTGTASYEQYF. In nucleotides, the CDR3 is TGTGCCAGCAGCTCTGATACCGGGACAGCATCCTACGAGCAGTACTTC.

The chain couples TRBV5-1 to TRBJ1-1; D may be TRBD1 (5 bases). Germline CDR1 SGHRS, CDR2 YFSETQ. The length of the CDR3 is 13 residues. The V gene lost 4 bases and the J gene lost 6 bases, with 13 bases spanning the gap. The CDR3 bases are TGCGCCAGCAGCCCTTGGGGCCAGCCTGAAGCTTTCTTT. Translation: CASSPWGQPEAFF.

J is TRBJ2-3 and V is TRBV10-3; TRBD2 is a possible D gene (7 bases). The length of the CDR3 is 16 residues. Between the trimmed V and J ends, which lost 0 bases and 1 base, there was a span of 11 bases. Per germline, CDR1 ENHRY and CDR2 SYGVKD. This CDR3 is CAISESGGPGTDTQYF. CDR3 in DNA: TGTGCCATCAGTGAGTCCGGGGGGCCCGGCACAGATACGCAGTATTTT.

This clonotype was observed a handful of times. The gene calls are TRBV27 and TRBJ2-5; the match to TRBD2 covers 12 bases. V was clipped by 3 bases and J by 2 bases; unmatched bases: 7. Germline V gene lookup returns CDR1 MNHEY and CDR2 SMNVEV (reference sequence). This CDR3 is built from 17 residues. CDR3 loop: CASSLQTSGGPQETQYF. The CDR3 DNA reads TGTGCCAGCAGTTTGCAAACTAGCGGGGGGCCACAAGAGACCCAGTACTTC.

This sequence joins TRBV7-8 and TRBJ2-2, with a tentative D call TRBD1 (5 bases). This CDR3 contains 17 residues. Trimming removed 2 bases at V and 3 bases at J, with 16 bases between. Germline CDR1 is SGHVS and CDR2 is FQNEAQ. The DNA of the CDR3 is TGTGCCAGCAGCTTATCGCCCAGGGCAGGGCACACCGGGGAGCTGTTTTTT. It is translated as CASSLSPRAGHTGELFF. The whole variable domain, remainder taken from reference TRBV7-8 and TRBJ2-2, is GAGVSQSPRYKVAKRGQDVALRCDPISGHVSLFWYQQALGQGPEFLTYFQNEAQLDKSGLPSDRFFAERPEGSVSTLKIQRTQQEDSAVYLCASSLSPRAGHTGELFFGEGSRLTVL.

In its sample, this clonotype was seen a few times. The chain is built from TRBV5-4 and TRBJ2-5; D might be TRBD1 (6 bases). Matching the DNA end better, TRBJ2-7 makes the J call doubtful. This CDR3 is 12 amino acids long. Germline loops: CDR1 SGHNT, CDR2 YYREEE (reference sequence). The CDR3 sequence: CASSYRDNEQYF. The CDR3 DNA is TGTGCCAGCAGCTACAGGGATAACGAGCAGTACTTC.

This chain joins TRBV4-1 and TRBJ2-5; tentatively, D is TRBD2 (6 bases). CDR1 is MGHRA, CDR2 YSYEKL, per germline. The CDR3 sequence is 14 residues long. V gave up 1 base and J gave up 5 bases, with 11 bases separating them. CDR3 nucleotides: TGCGCCAGCAGCCAAGCGGGAGCCCGTGAGACCCAGTACTTC. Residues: CASSQAGARETQYF.

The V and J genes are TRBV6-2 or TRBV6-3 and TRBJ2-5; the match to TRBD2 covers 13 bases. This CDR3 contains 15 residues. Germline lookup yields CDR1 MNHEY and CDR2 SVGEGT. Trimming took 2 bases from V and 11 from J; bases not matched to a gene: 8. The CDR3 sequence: CASSYGTSGAYKQYF. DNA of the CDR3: TGTGCCAGCAGTTACGGGACTAGCGGGGCTTACAAGCAGTACTTC.

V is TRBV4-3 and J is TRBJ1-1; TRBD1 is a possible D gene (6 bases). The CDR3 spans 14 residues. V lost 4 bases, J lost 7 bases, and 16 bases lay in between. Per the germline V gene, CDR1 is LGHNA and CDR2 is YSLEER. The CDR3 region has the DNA TGCGCCAGCAGCCGCCAAGTAGGGGGGAATGAAGCTTTCTTT. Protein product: CASSRQVGGNEAFF.

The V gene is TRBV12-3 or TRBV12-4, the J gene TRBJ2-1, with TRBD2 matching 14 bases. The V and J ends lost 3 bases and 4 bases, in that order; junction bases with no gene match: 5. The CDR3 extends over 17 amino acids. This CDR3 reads CASSFGGTSGGYNEQFF. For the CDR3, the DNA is TGTGCCAGCAGTTTCGGGGGGACTAGCGGGGGATACAATGAGCAGTTCTTC.

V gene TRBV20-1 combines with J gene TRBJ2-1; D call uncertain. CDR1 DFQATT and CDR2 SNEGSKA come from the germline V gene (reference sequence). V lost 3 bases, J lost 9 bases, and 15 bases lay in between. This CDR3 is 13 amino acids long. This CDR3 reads CSASKPAVVEQFF. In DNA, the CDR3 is TGCAGTGCTAGTAAGCCCGCGGTTGTTGAGCAGTTCTTC.

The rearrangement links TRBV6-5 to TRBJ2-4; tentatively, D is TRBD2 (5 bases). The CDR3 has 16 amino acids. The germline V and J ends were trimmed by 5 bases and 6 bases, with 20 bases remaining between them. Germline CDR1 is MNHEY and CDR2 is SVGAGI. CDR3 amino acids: CASSLYPPPGINIQYF. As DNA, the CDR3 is TGTGCCAGCAGTCTCTATCCCCCTCCCGGGATAAACATTCAGTACTTC.

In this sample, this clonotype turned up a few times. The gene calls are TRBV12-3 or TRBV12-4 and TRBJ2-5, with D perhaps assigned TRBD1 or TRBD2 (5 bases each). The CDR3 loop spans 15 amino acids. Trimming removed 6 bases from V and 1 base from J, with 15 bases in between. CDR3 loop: CASSPSSGTQETQYF. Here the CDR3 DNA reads TGTGCCAGCAGCCCTTCGTCCGGGACCCAAGAGACCCAGTACTTC.